The sample holds many counts of the clone carrying this T cell receptor beta chain. The antigen remains unidentified. The sample comes from a study of early T cells in non-severe SARS-CoV-2 infection. Turning to the study itself: Sequencing of bulk RNA from unsorted whole blood was done, without chain pairing. General study points: Matching results from VDJdb favored anti-spike CD8 responses, leaving private and CD4 specificities undetected.

Unique molecular identifiers were attached to individual cDNA molecules. TCRdb redid the calling of the 5' RACE reads with MiXCR, one entry per CDR3 protein. The repertoire consists of about 26,000 distinct CDR3 sequences, with approximately 4.6% occurring once and the leading ten covering roughly 4.2%. CDR3 length: 14 residues. V gave up 1 base and J gave up 1 base, with 5 bases separating them. Per germline, CDR1 LGHDT and CDR2 YNNKEL (reference sequence). The chain couples TRBV3-1 to TRBJ1-5; D gene uncertain. The receptor comes from an adult who was a healthcare worker with PCR-confirmed SARS-CoV-2 infection or an uninfected control (not recorded which). Sequencing was performed on whole blood. This chain's CDR3 is CASSQALSNQPQHF. The CDR3 bases are TGTGCCAGCAGCCAAGCGCTCAGCAATCAGCCCCAGCATTTT.